Presented here are 21 T cell receptor beta chains from one specimen sequenced in a study of regulatory and conventional T cells in RAG deficiency (dated by TCRdb to the late 2010s). Library preparation used the immunoSEQ multiplex PCR assay. Drawn from immuneACCESS, this table holds only the in-frame rearrangements with V and J called that TCRdb kept. Clones are partly lost; checked studies trace under half to an unresolved V gene and leave the rest unexplained. The sample table holds roughly 13,000 clones, of which approximately 93% were seen once. Of the sample, about 1.1% is held by the ten largest clones. Conventional CD4+ T cells were purified from blood as CD25-low CD127-high cells before genomic DNA extraction. The sample was also reused in another study, on regulatory T cells. Reported in the second study: In the multiplex PCR, 52 forward TRBV primers and 13 reverse TRBJ primers were used, and assay-based and computational corrections were applied for amplification bias.

The sequenced sample consisted of CD4+ effector T cells sorted from blood. The receptors were gathered from a human donor in good health.

The rearrangement links TRBV18 to TRBJ2-7; TRBD1 matches at 8 bases. The CDR3 loop spans 13 amino acids. Germline assignment: CDR1 KGHSH and CDR2 LQKENI. The J segment lost 7 bases and the V segment lost 1 base, leaving 3 bases of the junction unmatched. CDR3 amino acids: CASSPLQGAEQYF. Here the CDR3 DNA reads TGTGCCAGCTCACCACTTCAGGGGGCTGAGCAGTACTTC.

This chain connects TRBV27 to TRBJ1-6; 7 nucleotides agree with TRBD1. The CDR3 extends over 18 amino acids. V lost 4 bases to trimming and J lost 0 bases; unmatched junction nucleotides: 9. CDR1 MNHEY and CDR2 SMNVEV come from the germline V gene (reference sequence). As DNA, the CDR3 is TGTGCCAGCAGTTCCAGGGGGTCCCGTAGCTCCTATAATTCACCCCTCCACTTT. This sequence encodes CASSSRGSRSSYNSPLHF.

The V call is TRBV4-1, the J call TRBJ1-2, with 7 positions matching TRBD1. V was clipped by 4 bases and J by 9 bases; unmatched bases: 26. Germline V gene data show CDR1 as MGHRA and CDR2 as YSYEKL. The CDR3 loop spans 19 amino acids. For the CDR3, the DNA is TGCGCCAGCAGCCCCTTATTAGCGGGAAGACAGGGACACCTTCTACGCTACACCTTC. As protein: CASSPLLAGRQGHLLRYTF.

This chain joins TRBV11-2 and TRBJ1-1; a weak D match, TRBD1 (6 bases). Trimming removed 5 bases from V and 1 base from J, with 17 bases in between. The length of the CDR3 is 16 residues. CDR1 is SGHAT, CDR2 FQNNGV, per germline. The chain's CDR3 is CASSITQGFENTEAFF. The CDR3 coding sequence is TGTGCCAGCAGCATAACCCAGGGGTTCGAGAACACTGAAGCTTTCTTT.

The rearrangement links TRBV2 to TRBJ1-1; 7 nucleotides match TRBD1. The CDR3 extends over 16 amino acids. CDR1 SNHLY and CDR2 FYNNEI come from the germline V gene. V was clipped by 6 bases and J by 0 bases; unmatched bases: 10. CDR3 nucleotides: TGTGCCAGCAGGGAACCGAGGGGGCGCATGAACACTGAAGCTTTCTTT. As protein: CASREPRGRMNTEAFF.

V and J are TRBV7-2 and TRBJ2-5, with 7 bases aligning to TRBD2. The CDR3 runs 16 residues. Losses at the gene ends were 1 base for V and 5 bases for J; bases not matched to a gene: 10. CDR1 and CDR2 from the germline V gene are SGHTA and FQGNSA. CDR3 amino acids: CASSLVGGRTSETQYF. CDR3 nucleotides: TGTGCCAGCAGCTTAGTGGGGGGGAGGACGTCGGAGACCCAGTACTTC.

This sequence joins TRBV28 and TRBJ1-5, with a tentative D call TRBD1 (5 bases). Germline V gene data show CDR1 as MDHEN and CDR2 as SYDVKM. V lost 7 bases and J lost 3, with 16 bases in between. The CDR3 has 15 residues. The CDR3 here is CASTDRRAYNQPQHF. CDR3 nucleotide sequence: TGTGCCAGCACCGATCGCAGGGCCTACAATCAGCCCCAGCATTTT.

The chain links TRBV7-9 to TRBJ1-4; unclear D gene. The CDR3 contains 14 residues. Germline assignment: CDR1 SEHNR and CDR2 FQNEAQ (reference sequence). The germline V and J ends were trimmed by 1 base and 5 bases, with 8 bases remaining between them. The DNA for the CDR3 is TGTGCCAGCAGCTTAGACTTACGGAATGAAAAACTGTTTTTT. Its translation: CASSLDLRNEKLFF. The whole variable domain, remainder taken from reference TRBV7-9 and TRBJ1-4, is DTGVSQNPRHKITKRGQNVTFRCDPISEHNRLYWYRQTLGQGPEFLTYFQNEAQLEKSRLLSDRFSAERPKGSFSTLEIQRTEQGDSAMYLCASSLDLRNEKLFFGSGTQLSVL.

The rearrangement links TRBV14 to TRBJ1-1; no clear D gene. V lost 5 bases and J lost 1, with 11 bases in between. The CDR3 covers 14 residues. CDR1 is SGHDN and CDR2 is FVKESK in the germline V gene. The CDR3 here is CASSFGRGNTEAFF. Written as DNA, the CDR3 is TGTGCCAGCAGCTTTGGTCGGGGGAACACTGAAGCTTTCTTT. The complete variable domain, with remaining parts taken from reference TRBV14 and TRBJ1-1, reads EAGVTQFPSHSVIEKGQTVTLRCDPISGHDNLYWYRRVMGKEIKFLLHFVKESKQDESGMPNNRFLAERTGGTYSTLKVQPAELEDSGVYFCASSFGRGNTEAFFGQGTRLTVV.

This chain uses TRBV6-1 with TRBJ2-1, with D tentatively TRBD2 (5 bases). The CDR3 has 17 amino acids. From germline, CDR1 is MNHNS and CDR2 SASEGT. Between the trimmed V and J ends, which lost 0 bases and 5 bases, there was a span of 17 bases. Here the CDR3 reads CASSEASWENRDNEQFF. The CDR3 DNA sequence: TGTGCCAGCAGTGAAGCTAGTTGGGAGAACCGCGACAATGAGCAGTTCTTC.

The genes are TRBV28 and TRBJ1-5; a possible D gene is TRBD1 (5 bases). V shed 2 bases and J shed 0 bases, with 8 bases lying between them. Germline-derived CDR1 and CDR2 are MDHEN and SYDVKM. This CDR3 spans 15 amino acids. The CDR3 bases are TGTGCCAGCAGTTTAAGGGGCCATAGCAATCAGCCCCAGCATTTT. It encodes CASSLRGHSNQPQHF.

V usage is TRBV7-8 and J usage is TRBJ2-5; unclear D gene. The CDR3 is 17 amino acids. Trimming pared 2 bases from V and 4 bases from J, leaving 20 bases between. CDR1 is SGHVS, CDR2 FQNEAQ, per germline. CDR3 loop: CASSLQISTRLGETQYF. In nucleotides, the CDR3 is TGTGCCAGCAGCTTACAAATTAGCACGCGGTTGGGAGAGACCCAGTACTTC.

The V call is TRBV5-1, the J call TRBJ1-4, with 9 bases matching TRBD1. The germline gives CDR1 SGHRS, CDR2 YFSETQ. The CDR3 runs to 15 residues. V lost 5 bases, J lost 5 bases, and 7 bases stayed unmatched. The chain's CDR3 is CASRSTGGANEKLFF. CDR3 sequence (DNA): TGCGCCAGCAGATCTACAGGGGGCGCCAATGAAAAACTGTTTTTT.

V gene TRBV6-5 combines with J gene TRBJ1-1, with D unclear. The CDR3 consists of 12 residues. V gave up 2 bases and J gave up 8 bases, with 9 bases separating them. Germline V gene lookup returns CDR1 MNHEY and CDR2 SVGAGI. Here the CDR3 reads CASSYPPGEAFF. For the CDR3, the DNA is TGTGCCAGCAGTTACCCACCGGGGGAAGCTTTCTTT.

This rearrangement joins TRBV19 to TRBJ1-6; D is unresolved. The ends were cut back, 2 bases at V and 3 bases at J, with 11 bases in the middle. The CDR3 spans 16 residues. From germline, CDR1 is LNHDA and CDR2 SQIVND (reference sequence). The CDR3 nucleotides read TGTGCCAGTAGTATACTCGGACGAGACTATAATTCACCCCTCCACTTT. This encodes CASSILGRDYNSPLHF. Full variable domain (missing parts from reference TRBV19 and TRBJ1-6): DGGITQSPKYLFRKEGQNVTLSCEQNLNHDAMYWYRQDPGQGLRLIYYSQIVNDFQKGDIAEGYSVSREKKESFPLTVTSAQKNPTAFYLCASSILGRDYNSPLHFGNGTRLTVT.

The CDR3 sequence is CASYSHGQALGYTF. CDR3 DNA: TGTGCCAGCTACTCCCACGGACAGGCCCTTGGCTACACCTTC. The chain carries TRBV6-1 and TRBJ1-2, with TRBD1 matching 7 bases. This CDR3 has 14 amino acids. From germline, CDR1 is MNHNS and CDR2 SASEGT. The V and J ends lost 8 bases and 7 bases, in that order; junction bases with no gene match: 13.

This chain links TRBV29-1 with TRBJ2-7, with TRBD2 identical over 9 bases. Germline trimming cut 4 bases from V and 7 bases from J; bases unmatched to any gene: 11. CDR1 is SQVTM and CDR2 is ANQGSEA in the germline V gene. The CDR3 is 14 amino acids. The CDR3 sequence: CSVAPAGGPLEQYF. The DNA for the CDR3 is TGCAGCGTTGCCCCAGCGGGGGGCCCCCTGGAGCAGTACTTC.

V and J are TRBV7-9 and TRBJ2-1, with a weak D call TRBD2 (5 bases). V was cut by 7 bases and J by 4 bases, with 11 bases left in between. The CDR3 has 13 residues. Per germline, CDR1 SEHNR and CDR2 FQNEAQ (reference sequence). The CDR3 DNA reads TGTGCCAGCACCCGGGGTGGGTACAATGAGCAGTTCTTC. Translated, it gives CASTRGGYNEQFF.

V is TRBV14 and J is TRBJ1-2; no reliable D call. There are 12 residues in the CDR3. Per germline, CDR1 SGHDN and CDR2 FVKESK. The V and J ends lost 1 base and 6 bases respectively, with 6 bases between them. CDR3 in amino acids: CASSQGWDGYTF. Here the CDR3 DNA reads TGTGCCAGCAGCCAAGGGTGGGATGGCTACACCTTC.

This clone was recorded a few times. The chain recombines TRBV28 with TRBJ1-3, with D possibly TRBD1 on 5 matching bases. The V gene lost 4 bases and the J gene lost 8 bases, with 15 bases spanning the gap. The CDR3 runs 14 residues. CDR1 MDHEN and CDR2 SYDVKM come from the germline V gene. This CDR3 is CASSWGRATHTIYF. The CDR3 region has the DNA TGTGCCAGCAGTTGGGGCAGGGCAACACACACCATATATTTT.

The chain employs TRBV6-5 and TRBJ1-2, with no clear D. The CDR3 runs to 13 residues. With 2 bases removed from V and 7 bases from J, the gap between germline ends came to 11 bases. Germline lookup yields CDR1 MNHEY and CDR2 SVGAGI. The CDR3 DNA reads as TGTGCCAGCAGTTACGGAAGGGCGGGTGGCTACACCTTC. Translation: CASSYGRAGGYTF.